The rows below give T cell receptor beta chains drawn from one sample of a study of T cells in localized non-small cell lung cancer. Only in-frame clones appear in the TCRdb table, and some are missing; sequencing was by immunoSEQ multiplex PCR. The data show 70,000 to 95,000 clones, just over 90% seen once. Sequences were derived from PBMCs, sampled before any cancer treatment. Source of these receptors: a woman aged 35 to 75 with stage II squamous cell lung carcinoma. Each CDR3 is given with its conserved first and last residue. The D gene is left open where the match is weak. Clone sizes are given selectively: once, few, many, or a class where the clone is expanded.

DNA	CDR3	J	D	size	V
TGTGCCAGCAGTTTGGGGGGATACGAGCAGTACTTC	CASSLGGYEQYF	TRBJ2-7	NA	NA	TRBV27
TGCAGCGTTGAAGGCGGCGGGACTAATGAAAAACTGTTTTTT	CSVEGGGTNEKLFF	TRBJ1-4	NA	NA	TRBV29-1
TGTGCCAGCAGTCACCTTAACAGGGCCCTTCACACTGAAGCTTTCTTT	CASSHLNRALHTEAFF	TRBJ1-1	NA	NA	TRBV28
TGTGCCAGCAGCTTGGATTCGGCAGGTTACGGCTACACCTTC	CASSLDSAGYGYTF	TRBJ1-2	NA	NA	TRBV5-4
TGTGCCAGCACGTTGACGACGACGACTCCTGAAGCTTTCTTT	CASTLTTTTPEAFF	TRBJ1-1	NA	NA	TRBV6-5
TGTGCCAGCAGACGCCAGGGGACCGGGGAGCTGTTTTTT	CASRRQGTGELFF	TRBJ2-2	NA	NA	TRBV28
TGTGCCAGCAAGCCGGGACTAGCGGGAGGTTTAGAGACCCAGTACTTC	CASKPGLAGGLETQYF	TRBJ2-5	TRBD2	few	TRBV2
TGTGCCAGCAGCTTAGCCCTCCAGCGGGAGAGGGAGACCCAGTACTTC	CASSLALQRERETQYF	TRBJ2-5	TRBD2	few	TRBV7-9
TGTGCCAGTAGCCCCGGTCGGCGGTCCCAAGAGACCCAGTACTTC	CASSPGRRSQETQYF	TRBJ2-5	NA	NA	TRBV19
TGTGCCACCAGCAACGGCGGACTCGCAAGGCAGTCCAAAAACATTCAGTACTTC	CATSNGGLARQSKNIQYF	TRBJ2-4	NA	NA	TRBV15
TGTGCCAGCAGTACCGGGACTAGCGGCACAGATACGCAGTATTTT	CASSTGTSGTDTQYF	TRBJ2-3	TRBD2	NA	TRBV7-2